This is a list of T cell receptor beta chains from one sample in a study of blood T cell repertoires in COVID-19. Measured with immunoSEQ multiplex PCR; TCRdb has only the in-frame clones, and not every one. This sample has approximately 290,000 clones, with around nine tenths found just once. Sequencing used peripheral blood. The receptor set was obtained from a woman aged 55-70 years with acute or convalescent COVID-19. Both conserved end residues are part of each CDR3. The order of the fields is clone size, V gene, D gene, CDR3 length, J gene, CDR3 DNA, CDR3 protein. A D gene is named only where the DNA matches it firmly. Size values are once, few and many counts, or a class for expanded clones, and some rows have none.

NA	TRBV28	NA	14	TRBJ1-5	TGTGCCAGCAGTTTAATAACGACGGGACAGCCCCAGCATTTT	CASSLITTGQPQHF
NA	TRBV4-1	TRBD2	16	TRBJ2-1	TGCGCCAGCAGCCAAGGACTAGCGGGACCCTACAATGAGCAGTTCTTC	CASSQGLAGPYNEQFF
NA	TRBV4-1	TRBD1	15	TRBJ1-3	TGCGCCAGCAGCCATCCGGGACAGACTGGAAACACCATATATTTT	CASSHPGQTGNTIYF
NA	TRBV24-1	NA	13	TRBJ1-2	TGTGCCACCAGTGATTTCCCCAGCTATGGCTACACCTTC	CATSDFPSYGYTF
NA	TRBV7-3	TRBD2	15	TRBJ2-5	TGTGCCAGCAGCTTAGGGAGCGGGGGTCGGGAGACCCAGTACTTC	CASSLGSGGRETQYF
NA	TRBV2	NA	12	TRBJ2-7	TGTGCCAGCAGCCCCGGACAATACGAGCAGTACTTC	CASSPGQYEQYF
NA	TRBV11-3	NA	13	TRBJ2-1	TGTGCCAGCAGCCATGGAGAAGCCAATGAGCAGTTCTTC	CASSHGEANEQFF
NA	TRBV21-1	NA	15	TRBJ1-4	TGTGCCAGCAGCCACCTCCGGGGACTCTTGTGGAAACTGTTTTTT	CASSHLRGLLWKLFF
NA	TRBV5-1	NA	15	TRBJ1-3	TGCGCCAGCAGCTCCGGACAGACCTCTGGAAACACCATATATTTT	CASSSGQTSGNTIYF
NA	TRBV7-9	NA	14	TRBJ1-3	TGTGCCAGCAGCTTAGCTGGTGGGGCGGACACCATATATTTT	CASSLAGGADTIYF
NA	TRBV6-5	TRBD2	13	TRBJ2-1	TGTGCCAGCAGAGGACTAGCGGTGAATGAGCAGTTCTTC	CASRGLAVNEQFF
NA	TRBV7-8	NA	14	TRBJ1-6	TGTGCCAGCAGCACCCGGGCCTATAATTCACCCCTCCACTTT	CASSTRAYNSPLHF
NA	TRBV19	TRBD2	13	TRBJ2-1	TGTGCGTCGGGAGGACCCTCATACAATGAGCAGTTCTTC	CASGGPSYNEQFF
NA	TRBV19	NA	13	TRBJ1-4	TGTGCCAGTAGCCTACGAAGCGACGAAAAACTGTTTTTT	CASSLRSDEKLFF
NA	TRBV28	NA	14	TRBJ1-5	TGTGCCAGCTCCTCAGGAAGAAGCAATCAGCCCCAGCATTTT	CASSSGRSNQPQHF
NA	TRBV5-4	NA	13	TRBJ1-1	TGTGCCAGCAGTCCGACGGGACTAAGGGAAGCTTTCTTT	CASSPTGLREAFF
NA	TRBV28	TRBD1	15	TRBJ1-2	TGTGCCAGCAGCCTCTTCCCGGGACAGGGGGATGGCTACACCTTC	CASSLFPGQGDGYTF
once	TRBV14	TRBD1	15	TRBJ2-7	TGTGCCAGCAGCCCCCAGTCGGCAGGGGGTCTCGAGCAGTACTTC	CASSPQSAGGLEQYF
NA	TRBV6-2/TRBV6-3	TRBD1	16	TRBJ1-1	TGTGCCAGCAGCGGGACAGGGGGCCTCGGTAGCACTGAAGCTTTCTTT	CASSGTGGLGSTEAFF
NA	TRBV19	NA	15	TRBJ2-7	TGTGCCAGTAGTATAGTCCCACAGTCCACCTACGAGCAGTACTTC	CASSIVPQSTYEQYF
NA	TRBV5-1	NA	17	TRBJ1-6	TGCGCCAGCAGCTTGGCCGAGGCTAGCTCCTATAATTCACCCCTCCACTTT	CASSLAEASSYNSPLHF
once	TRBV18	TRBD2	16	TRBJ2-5	TGTGCCAGCTCACCACGGGCAGCGGGATCACGCGAGACCCAGTACTTC	CASSPRAAGSRETQYF
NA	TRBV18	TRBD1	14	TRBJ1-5	TGTGCCAGCTCAAGGGACAGGGGCTTCCAGCCCCAGCATTTT	CASSRDRGFQPQHF
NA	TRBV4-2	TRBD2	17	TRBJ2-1	TGTGCCAGCAGCCGACTAGCGGGGGGGAGCTCCTACAATGAGCAGTTCTTC	CASSRLAGGSSYNEQFF